Each of the 19 T cell receptor beta chains below was sequenced from the same sample in a study of cytomegalovirus exposure and HLA in healthy donors. It was with 60 Vbeta and 13 Jbeta primers that the PCR ran. Method: immunoSEQ multiplex PCR; TCRdb's copy keeps in-frame clones and lacks some. This sample has almost 200,000 clones, with around 79% found just once. Specimen: PBMCs. These TCRs come from a male donor in good health and CMV-seropositive.

The rearrangement joins TRBV11-1 to TRBJ2-7; no clear D gene. Germline V gives CDR1 SGHAT, CDR2 FQDESV (reference sequence). Trimming removed 2 bases from V and 1 base from J, with 3 bases in between. The CDR3 sequence is 12 residues long. CDR3 DNA: TGTGCCAGCAGCTTACCTTCCTACGAGCAGTACTTC. Its translation is CASSLPSYEQYF.

V usage is TRBV20-1 and J usage is TRBJ1-1, with D perhaps matching TRBD1 (5 bases). This CDR3 is built from 11 residues. Germline-derived CDR1 and CDR2 are DFQATT and SNEGSKA (reference sequence). V was clipped by 5 bases and J by 4 bases, with 8 bases between them. CDR3 DNA: TGCAGTGCTCCGGGGGGCACTGAAGCTTTCTTT. Its protein is CSAPGGTEAFF.

The chain employs TRBV6-5 and TRBJ2-3, with TRBD2 matching 8 bases. CDR1 is MNHEY, CDR2 SVGAGI, per germline. Germline trimming cut 6 bases from V and 1 base from J; bases unmatched to any gene: 3. The CDR3 sequence is 14 residues long. CDR3 in amino acids: CASSPTSGTDTQYF. The CDR3 DNA is TGTGCCAGCAGCCCGACTAGCGGCACAGATACGCAGTATTTT.

This chain joins TRBV30 and TRBJ1-1; TRBD1 matches at 8 bases. The germline gives CDR1 GTSNPN, CDR2 SVGIG (reference sequence). The CDR3 consists of 13 residues. V shed 2 bases and J 4 bases; nucleotides not matched to a gene: 3. The CDR3 loop is CAWSKQGGTEAFF. CDR3 DNA: TGTGCCTGGAGTAAACAGGGGGGCACTGAAGCTTTCTTT.

This chain links TRBV6-5 with TRBJ2-7; TRBD1 might be the D (5 bases). The CDR3 consists of 14 residues. V was shortened by 6 bases and J by 7 bases, with 19 bases between the two germline ends. Germline CDR1 MNHEY, CDR2 SVGAGI. The CDR3 loop reads CASRRIDSTREQYF. DNA for the CDR3: TGTGCCAGCAGGCGTATTGACAGTACCCGGGAGCAGTACTTC.

The chain is built from TRBV29-1 and TRBJ2-1, with 7 positions matching TRBD2. Germline V gives CDR1 SQVTM, CDR2 ANQGSEA. V shed 4 bases, J shed 1 base, and the junction held 10 bases outside the gene matches. CDR3 size: 16 residues. This CDR3 is CSVVPRPSGSYNEQFF. The CDR3 bases are TGCAGCGTTGTCCCCCGTCCTAGCGGATCCTACAATGAGCAGTTCTTC.

CDR3 DNA: TGTGCCAGCAGCGTAGACTACGGTAATCAGCCCCAGCATTTT. Protein: CASSVDYGNQPQHF. V gene TRBV9 combines with J gene TRBJ1-5; D gene uncertain. Germline CDR1 and CDR2: SGDLS and YYNGEE. V lost 0 bases and J lost 4, with 8 bases in between. CDR3 length equals 14 residues.

This clone turned up a few times. The genes are TRBV6-5 and TRBJ2-7, with unresolved D. Trimming pared 5 bases from V and 3 bases from J, leaving 14 bases between. This CDR3 comprises 14 residues. Looked up from germline, CDR1 is MNHEY and CDR2 is SVGAGI. The DNA of the CDR3 is TGTGCCAGCAGTCAATACAATTTTATCTACGAGCAGTACTTC. Translated, it gives CASSQYNFIYEQYF.

The chain links TRBV9 to TRBJ2-6; no reliable D call. The CDR3 runs 18 residues. V was pared by 2 bases and J by 4 bases, with 19 bases between. From germline, CDR1 is SGDLS and CDR2 YYNGEE. Here the CDR3 reads CASSVSGEFGLGANVLTF. The DNA of the CDR3 is TGTGCCAGCAGCGTGTCAGGCGAATTTGGCCTGGGGGCCAACGTCCTGACTTTC.

This clone was observed once. The rearrangement uses TRBV9 and TRBJ1-3; D is undetermined. The germline CDR1 and CDR2 sequences are SGDLS and YYNGEE. Trimming took 0 bases from V and 6 from J, leaving 16 bases between them. The length of the CDR3 is 16 residues. The CDR3 nucleotides are TGTGCCAGCAGCGTAGGATTCTGGGTGGAGGAAAACACCATATATTTT. It translates to CASSVGFWVEENTIYF.

V gene TRBV4-2 combines with J gene TRBJ2-5; TRBD2 is a possible D gene (6 bases). The germline V and J ends were trimmed by 3 bases and 1 base, with 6 bases remaining between them. This CDR3 spans 13 amino acids. Germline assignment: CDR1 LGHNA and CDR2 YNFKEQ. For the CDR3, the DNA is TGTGCCAGCAGCCACGGGGGCCAAGAGACCCAGTACTTC. Its protein product is CASSHGGQETQYF.

This clone was observed a handful of times. The rearrangement links TRBV19 to TRBJ2-1; a weak D match, TRBD2 (5 bases). Trimming pared 10 bases from V and 8 bases from J, leaving 12 bases between. Per the germline V gene, CDR1 is LNHDA and CDR2 is SQIVND (reference sequence). The CDR3 sequence is 11 residues long. CDR3 sequence reads: CATEEADEQFF. The DNA of the CDR3 is TGTGCCACCGAGGAGGCTGATGAGCAGTTCTTC.

The chain carries TRBV2 and TRBJ2-7; 7 nucleotides line up with TRBD2. V gave up 10 bases and J gave up 2 bases; unmatched junction bases: 8. This CDR3 is 13 amino acids long. Germline lookup yields CDR1 SNHLY and CDR2 FYNNEI. CDR3 loop: CATKSGATYEQYF. The CDR3 DNA follows: TGTGCCACTAAGAGCGGGGCCACCTACGAGCAGTACTTC.

This clone has more than one count but fewer than ten. V is TRBV4-2 and J is TRBJ1-1, with D possibly matching TRBD1 (5 bases). Looked up from germline, CDR1 is LGHNA and CDR2 is YNFKEQ. This CDR3 spans 14 amino acids. The V gene lost 6 bases and the J gene lost 0 bases, with 11 bases spanning the gap. CDR3 DNA sequence: TGTGCCAGCAGTGCGACAGAAATGAACACTGAAGCTTTCTTT. It yields the protein CASSATEMNTEAFF.

This chain joins TRBV19 and TRBJ1-2; 12 positions match TRBD1. The CDR3 spans 18 residues. J was trimmed by 5 bases and V by 4 bases; bases with no gene match: 14. CDR1 is LNHDA and CDR2 is SQIVND in the germline V gene (reference sequence). CDR3 protein: CASSTTGTGGRVVYGYTF. CDR3 in DNA: TGTGCCAGTAGTACGACCGGGACAGGGGGCAGAGTGGTTTATGGCTACACCTTC. The variable domain in full, completed from reference TRBV19 and TRBJ1-2, reads DGGITQSPKYLFRKEGQNVTLSCEQNLNHDAMYWYRQDPGQGLRLIYYSQIVNDFQKGDIAEGYSVSREKKESFPLTVTSAQKNPTAFYLCASSTTGTGGRVVYGYTFGSGTRLTVV.

For the CDR3, the DNA is TGCGCCAGCAGCCGGACAGGGGGAGGCATCTACGAGCAGTACTTC. It specifies CASSRTGGGIYEQYF. The gene calls are TRBV5-1 and TRBJ2-5; 10 nucleotides line up with TRBD1. The DNA end lines up better with TRBJ2-7; the J call may be wrong. The CDR3 runs 15 residues. The germline V gene has CDR1 SGHRS and CDR2 YFSETQ.

This chain links TRBV4-3 with TRBJ2-5; D possibly corresponds to TRBD1 (5 bases). The J call may be wrong; the DNA end is better matched by TRBJ2-7. This CDR3 is built from 16 residues. CDR1 is LGHNA, CDR2 YSLEER, per germline. CDR3 residues: CASSQGLGANSYEQYF. The CDR3 coding sequence is TGCGCCAGCAGCCAGGGGCTTGGGGCTAACTCCTACGAGCAGTACTTC.

This clone was detected once. The CDR3, as DNA: TGTGCCAGCAGCAAAGATCTTCCAGGGGGCGGAGGCTACACCTTC. This gives the protein CASSKDLPGGGGYTF. This chain uses TRBV21-1 with TRBJ1-2; TRBD1, the table's D call, lacks a check against the DNA. TRBV21-1 is annotated as a pseudogene. The CDR3 runs to 15 residues.

The rearrangement uses TRBV27 and TRBJ2-1, with 10 bases that match TRBD2. The CDR3 loop spans 17 amino acids. With 2 bases clipped from V and 5 bases from J, the junction kept 9 bases outside the gene matches. CDR1 is MNHEY, CDR2 SMNVEV, per germline (reference sequence). The CDR3 loop reads CASSLTIAGGLNNEQFF. The CDR3 region has the DNA TGTGCCAGCAGTTTAACGATAGCGGGAGGCCTAAACAATGAGCAGTTCTTC.